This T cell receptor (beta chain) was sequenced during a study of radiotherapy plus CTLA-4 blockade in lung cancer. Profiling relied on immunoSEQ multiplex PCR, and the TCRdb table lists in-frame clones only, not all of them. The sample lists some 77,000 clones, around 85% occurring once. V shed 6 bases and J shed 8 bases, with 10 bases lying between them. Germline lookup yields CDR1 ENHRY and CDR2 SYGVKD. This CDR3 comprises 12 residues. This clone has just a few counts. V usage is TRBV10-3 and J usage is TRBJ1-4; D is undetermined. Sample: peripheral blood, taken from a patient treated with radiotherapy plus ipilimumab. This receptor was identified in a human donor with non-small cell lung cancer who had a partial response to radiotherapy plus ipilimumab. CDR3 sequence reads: CAISSSREKLFF. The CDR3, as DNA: TGTGCCATCAGCTCCTCGCGGGAAAAACTGTTTTTT.